A selection of T cell receptor beta chains follows, all from one sample in a study of regulatory T cells in long-lasting Graves disease. TCRdb passed the multiplex PCR reads through MiXCR, listing each CDR3 protein once. The sample has fewer than 450,000 distinct CDR3 sequences, about a fifth seen once; the top ten hold less than 25%. Here the sequenced sample was peripheral blood mononuclear cells (PBMCs), taken when the disease was refractory, from a patient treated with antithyroid drugs. All receptors derive from a female donor with Graves disease. CDR3s include the opening cysteine and the closing phenylalanine or tryptophan. The D gene is left open where the match is weak. Rows may omit the clone size; those that give it use once, few, many or a size class.

TRBJ2-4,.,TRBD1,TRBV6-2/TRBV6-3,TGTGCCAGCAGTGAAAGTCTAATTCCGGGACAGGCGAAAAACATTCAGTACTTC,CASSESLIPGQAKNIQYF
TRBJ1-1,few,TRBD1,TRBV20-1,TGCAGTGCTAGAGGGCCCGGGACAGGGCGCGGCACTGAAGCTTTCTTT,CSARGPGTGRGTEAFF
TRBJ2-2,few,TRBD1,TRBV11-2,TGTGCCAGCAGCTCCAGACAGGGGGCCGGGGAGCTGTTTTTT,CASSSRQGAGELFF
TRBJ2-5,.,.,TRBV5-5,TGTGCCAGCAGCTCATCCGGAGGGGGGGTTCTAGAGACCCAGTACTTC,CASSSSGGGVLETQYF
TRBJ1-2,many,TRBD1,TRBV29-1,TGCAGCGTTGAACCCTGGGACAGACCCTCCGGAGGCTACACCTTC,CSVEPWDRPSGGYTF
TRBJ2-5,few,.,TRBV29-1,TGCAGCGTTGATAAAACAGGGGAGACCCAGTACTTC,CSVDKTGETQYF
TRBJ2-6,.,.,TRBV7-2,TGTGCCAGCAGCTATCGAGTCGGAGGGGGAGCTGGGGCCAACGTCCTGACTTTC,CASSYRVGGGAGANVLTF
TRBJ1-3,.,.,TRBV6-1,TGTGCCAGCAGACCTACAGGGATCGCTGGAAACACCATATATTTT,CASRPTGIAGNTIYF
TRBJ2-7,many,TRBD2,TRBV20-1,TGCAGTGCTACCTCGGGGGGTTACGAGCAGTACTTC,CSATSGGYEQYF
TRBJ1-3,once,.,TRBV11-2,TGTGCCAGCAGCTTCTTTGGAAACACCATATATTTT,CASSFFGNTIYF
TRBJ2-5,many,.,TRBV30,TGTGCCTGGAGTGTACGGCAGTCTGGGGAGACCCAGTACTTC,CAWSVRQSGETQYF
TRBJ2-7,.,.,TRBV7-9,TGTGCCAGCAGCTTAGAAACAGCCTCCGAGCAGTACTTC,CASSLETASEQYF
TRBJ2-3,.,.,TRBV6-2/TRBV6-3,TGTGCCAGCAGTTACTGGCGGCGCACAGATACGCAGTATTTT,CASSYWRRTDTQYF
TRBJ2-5,many,.,TRBV28,TGTGCCAGCGGAGGGCACTCGATAAAGCGGGAAGAGACCCAGTACTTC,CASGGHSIKREETQYF
TRBJ2-5,many,TRBD1,TRBV7-8,TGTGCCAGCAGCTTATTTCGGGACAGGACACAGACCCAGTACTTC,CASSLFRDRTQTQYF
TRBJ2-7,many,.,TRBV2,TGTGCCAGCAGTGAAGCGGGCGAGCAGTACTTC,CASSEAGEQYF
TRBJ2-5,many,.,TRBV20-1,TGCAGTGCCCGGGGTGAGGTTCAAGAGACCCAGTACTTC,CSARGEVQETQYF
TRBJ2-7,.,TRBD1,TRBV20-1,TGCAGTGCTAAACAGGGGGCCTACGAGCAGTACTTC,CSAKQGAYEQYF
TRBJ2-5,.,.,TRBV4-1,TGCGCCAGCAGCCAAGAGGGCGGGGGCCACCAAGAGACCCAGTACTTC,CASSQEGGGHQETQYF
TRBJ2-2,.,.,TRBV6-2/TRBV6-3,TGTGCCAGCAGTTACCCGGACTACCCCTTCCCTACGAACACCGGGGAGCTGTTTTTT,CASSYPDYPFPTNTGELFF
TRBJ2-7,many,TRBD1,TRBV20-1,TGCAGTGCTTCCGGGACAGGGTACGAGCAGTACTTC,CSASGTGYEQYF
TRBJ2-2,few,TRBD2,TRBV7-9,TGTGCCAGCAGCGGACTCGGACTAGCGGGAGAGCTGGGTACCGGGGAGCTGTTTTTT,CASSGLGLAGELGTGELFF
TRBJ2-7,few,TRBD2,TRBV7-2,TGTGCCAGCAGCTCCACCGCGGGACTAGCGGGGATGTACGAGCAGTACTTC,CASSSTAGLAGMYEQYF
TRBJ2-3,few,.,TRBV28,TGTGCCAGCAGTTTGTCGGGAGTGGATACGCAGTATTTT,CASSLSGVDTQYF
TRBJ1-2,.,TRBD1,TRBV4-3,TGCGCCAGCAGCCAACAACAGGGGACTTATGGCTACACCTTC,CASSQQQGTYGYTF
TRBJ1-4,many,.,TRBV7-9,TGTGCCAGCGCAGGGGCCGGTGAAAAACTGTTTTTT,CASAGAGEKLFF
TRBJ1-4,few,.,TRBV5-1,TGCGCCAGCAGCTTGGTATCAGCCTCTAATGAAAAACTGTTTTTT,CASSLVSASNEKLFF
TRBJ2-5,few,.,TRBV30,TGTGCCTGGAGTGAGGCGGGCCTAGGGACCCAGTACTTC,CAWSEAGLGTQYF
TRBJ1-1,once,.,TRBV5-1,TGCGCCAGCAGCTTGGGCACTAGTCCGAATGAAGCTTTCTTT,CASSLGTSPNEAFF
TRBJ1-2,.,TRBD1,TRBV20-1,TGCAGTGGGGCGACCGCGACAGGGATAGATGGCTACACCTTC,CSGATATGIDGYTF
TRBJ2-5,many,TRBD1,TRBV9,TGTGCCAGCAGCGGGACAGGGGGCTACCAAGAGACCCAGTACTTC,CASSGTGGYQETQYF
TRBJ1-1,few,.,TRBV19,TGTGCCAGTAGTACACTAACTGAACTGAACACTGAAGCTTTCTTT,CASSTLTELNTEAFF
TRBJ2-7,.,.,TRBV25-1,TGTGCCAGCAGTTCTGGCAGCGGCTACGAGCAGTACTTC,CASSSGSGYEQYF